These 30 T cell receptor beta chains came from one sample sequenced in a study of T cells after yellow fever vaccination. TCRdb fed the 5' RACE reads into MiXCR, producing one record per CDR3 protein. Altogether under 400,000 distinct CDR3 sequences are present, 9.5% to 13% being singletons, with the ten largest covering roughly 18%. Sequenced material: PBMCs, taken on the day of the first yellow fever vaccination. These receptors originate from a man between 18 and 29 years old who received the YFV17D yellow fever vaccine.

This chain connects TRBV11-2 to TRBJ2-5, with D perhaps matching TRBD1 (6 bases). This CDR3 has 14 residues. Between the trimmed V and J ends, which lost 0 bases and 7 bases, there was a span of 12 bases. In germline, CDR1 is SGHAT, CDR2 FQNNGV. CDR3 DNA: TGTGCCAGCAGCTTAGACAGGGGTTTGGGGACCCAGTACTTC. It encodes CASSLDRGLGTQYF.

This clonotype showed up many times. The chain joins TRBV4-3 to TRBJ2-1; no firm D call. Germline V lookup: CDR1 LGHNA, CDR2 YSLEER. The CDR3 extends over 15 amino acids. Trimming shortened V by 4 bases and J by 6 bases, and 16 bases separated the two germline ends. The DNA for the CDR3 is TGCGCCAGCAGCCCGGGCGGAGTCCCCCTCAATGAGCAGTTCTTC. It codes for CASSPGGVPLNEQFF.

The chain has TRBV7-8 and TRBJ2-3; D unclear. Germline V gene lookup returns CDR1 SGHVS and CDR2 FQNEAQ. The CDR3 totals 14 residues. Trimming took off 3 bases at V and 5 bases at J, with 12 bases between the two ends. CDR3 amino acids: CASSFLGREDTQYF. DNA of the CDR3: TGTGCCAGCAGCTTCTTGGGCCGTGAAGATACGCAGTATTTT. Combining the CDR3 with reference TRBV7-8 and TRBJ2-3 gives the whole variable domain GAGVSQSPRYKVAKRGQDVALRCDPISGHVSLFWYQQALGQGPEFLTYFQNEAQLDKSGLPSDRFFAERPEGSVSTLKIQRTQQEDSAVYLCASSFLGREDTQYFGPGTRLTVL.

The chain links TRBV7-2 to TRBJ2-3; D unclear. The CDR3 covers 14 residues. The V gene's germline CDR1 is SGHTA and CDR2 FQGNSA. The ends were cut back, 1 base at V and 4 bases at J, with 9 bases in the middle. The CDR3 DNA is TGTGCCAGCAGCTTAGATTTCGCGGCAGATACGCAGTATTTT. It encodes CASSLDFAADTQYF.

The chain employs TRBV3-1 and TRBJ1-1, with a tentative D call TRBD1 (5 bases). V was shortened by 0 bases and J by 9 bases, with 8 bases between the two germline ends. Germline assignment: CDR1 LGHDT and CDR2 YNNKEL (reference sequence). This CDR3 is 12 amino acids long. CDR3 region: CASSQDWGKAFF. The CDR3 DNA reads as TGTGCCAGCAGCCAAGATTGGGGGAAAGCTTTCTTT.

V usage is TRBV6-1 and J usage is TRBJ2-2, with 10 bases fitting TRBD1. With 7 bases clipped from V and 5 bases from J, the junction kept 4 bases outside the gene matches. CDR3 length: 14 residues. Germline loops: CDR1 MNHNS, CDR2 SASEGT. In nucleotides, the CDR3 is TGTGCCAGCACCAGACAGGGGGCGACCGGGGAGCTGTTTTTT. Translated: CASTRQGATGELFF.

There are a few counts of this clonotype. This chain joins TRBV24-1 and TRBJ2-3, with unresolved D. The CDR3 loop spans 14 amino acids. V lost 4 bases and J lost 0, with 7 bases in between. Germline V gene data show CDR1 as KGHDR and CDR2 as SFDVKD. The CDR3: CATSETGSTDTQYF. CDR3 coding DNA: TGTGCCACCAGTGAGACTGGGAGCACAGATACGCAGTATTTT.

The chain uses TRBV29-1 and TRBJ2-3; 11 bases are shared with TRBD1. The J segment lost 4 bases and the V segment lost 6 bases, leaving 9 bases of the junction unmatched. The CDR3 loop spans 15 amino acids. Germline values: CDR1 SQVTM, CDR2 ANQGSEA. The CDR3 bases are TGCAGCGTCTCCCGTGGGGGACAGGGGGCAGATACGCAGTATTTT. It specifies CSVSRGGQGADTQYF.

This clonotype came up once. The chain is built from TRBV27 and TRBJ1-4, with D unresolved. CDR1 and CDR2 from the germline V gene are MNHEY and SMNVEV (reference sequence). CDR3 length equals 15 residues. The germline V and J ends were trimmed by 3 bases and 7 bases, with 15 bases remaining between them. The CDR3 spells CASSFVDTEGEKLFF. CDR3 coding DNA: TGTGCCAGCAGTTTCGTAGACACCGAAGGTGAAAAACTGTTTTTT.

This clonotype was observed at least ten times. The chain recombines TRBV7-2 with TRBJ2-1; possibly TRBD1 for D (5 bases). The length of the CDR3 is 16 residues. Between the trimmed V and J ends, which lost 1 base and 3 bases, there was a span of 13 bases. Germline V gene lookup returns CDR1 SGHTA and CDR2 FQGNSA. This chain's CDR3 is CASSLGAGFVYNEQFF. Here the CDR3 DNA reads TGTGCCAGCAGCTTAGGGGCAGGGTTTGTCTACAATGAGCAGTTCTTC.

This clonotype appeared a few times. This chain joins TRBV7-6 and TRBJ2-5; a possible D gene is TRBD1 (6 bases). Trimming took off 5 bases at V and 3 bases at J, with 16 bases between the two ends. The CDR3 runs to 15 residues. The V gene's germline CDR1 is SGHVS and CDR2 FNYEAQ. The CDR3 DNA reads as TGTGCCAGCAGCCACCGAACCCGGACAGAAGAGACCCAGTACTTC. Amino acids: CASSHRTRTEETQYF.

The chain joins TRBV11-2 to TRBJ2-3, with 11 nucleotides matching TRBD2. This CDR3 has 18 amino acids. CDR1 is SGHAT, CDR2 FQNNGV, per germline. V trimming: 3 bases; J trimming: 0 bases; junction bases outside the gene matches: 8. The CDR3 DNA is TGTGCCAGCAGCTTTGGGGCTAGCGGGGGGCCGAGCACAGATACGCAGTATTTT. This encodes CASSFGASGGPSTDTQYF.

This chain connects TRBV12-3 or TRBV12-4 to TRBJ1-4; unclear D gene. V lost 6 bases, J lost 4 bases, and 12 bases lay in between. The CDR3 length is 14 residues. CDR3 nucleotide sequence: TGTGCCAGCAGACAAATGGGCTTTAATGAAAAACTGTTTTTT. It specifies CASRQMGFNEKLFF.

This clonotype has ten or more counts. The V call is TRBV3-1, the J call TRBJ2-1; no reliable D call. V was pared by 4 bases and J by 3 bases, with 10 bases between. Germline loops: CDR1 LGHDT, CDR2 YNNKEL (reference sequence). The CDR3 is 14 residues long. The CDR3 coding sequence is TGTGCCAGCAGCCCGAGGCCTAACTACAATGAGCAGTTCTTC. Translating gives CASSPRPNYNEQFF.

The sample holds a few counts of this clonotype. The chain uses TRBV5-1 and TRBJ2-3; D gene uncertain. The germline CDR1 and CDR2 sequences are SGHRS and YFSETQ. The V and J ends lost 4 bases and 0 bases respectively, with 9 bases between them. The CDR3 sequence is 14 residues long. DNA of the CDR3: TGCGCCAGCAGCAACCCGGGCAGCACAGATACGCAGTATTTT. Translating gives CASSNPGSTDTQYF.

J is TRBJ1-5 and V is TRBV9; D not resolved. The CDR3 has 15 amino acids. The V end was cut by 4 bases, the J end by 1 base, with 12 bases between. Germline CDR1 is SGDLS and CDR2 is YYNGEE. The CDR3 loop is CASSRTGSSNQPQHF. CDR3 DNA: TGTGCCAGCAGCCGAACGGGCTCCAGCAATCAGCCCCAGCATTTT.

The chain has TRBV10-3 and TRBJ2-4; either TRBD1 or TRBD2 may fit D (5 bases each). CDR1 is ENHRY, CDR2 SYGVKD, per germline. CDR3 length: 16 residues. V lost 1 base to trimming and J lost 0 bases, with 10 bases between them. CDR3 DNA sequence: TGTGCCATCAGTGAGTACACTGGGGGAGCCAAAAACATTCAGTACTTC. Translated, it gives CAISEYTGGAKNIQYF.

At least ten counts were recorded for this clonotype. The chain combines TRBV20-1 with TRBJ2-3, with TRBD2 identical over 10 bases. CDR1 and CDR2 from the germline V gene are DFQATT and SNEGSKA (reference sequence). Unmatched junction bases numbered 16, after V lost 3 bases and J lost 4 bases. The CDR3 consists of 18 residues. Here the CDR3 DNA reads TGCAGTGCTAGGGTTGCCCAGCGGGGGGGCCAGTCTGCAGATACGCAGTATTTT. This gives the protein CSARVAQRGGQSADTQYF.

V and J are TRBV5-1 and TRBJ2-2; D is uncertain. Germline CDR1 reads SGHRS; CDR2 reads YFSETQ. V gave up 0 bases and J gave up 1 base, with 7 bases separating them. The CDR3 extends over 15 amino acids. The CDR3: CASSLVRQNTGELFF. The CDR3 nucleotides read TGCGCCAGCAGCTTGGTGAGGCAGAACACCGGGGAGCTGTTTTTT.

The CDR3 loop reads CASSLVVGQGYEQYF. The CDR3 DNA reads as TGCGCCAGCAGCTTGGTGGTGGGACAGGGGTACGAGCAGTACTTC. The rearrangement links TRBV5-1 to TRBJ2-7; 10 nucleotides align to TRBD1. The junction had 4 bases not matched to a gene; V was cut back by 0 bases and J by 4 bases. Germline assignment: CDR1 SGHRS and CDR2 YFSETQ. This CDR3 region has 15 residues.

J is TRBJ2-3 and V is TRBV19; no reliable D call. V lost 6 bases to trimming and J lost 2 bases, with 12 bases between them. Germline V lookup: CDR1 LNHDA, CDR2 SQIVND (reference sequence). This CDR3 has 14 residues. In nucleotides, the CDR3 is TGTGCCAGTAGGAGCCTTTCTCTCACAGATACGCAGTATTTT. Its protein product is CASRSLSLTDTQYF.

This clonotype has a count of ten or more. The gene calls are TRBV7-9 and TRBJ2-5; possibly TRBD1 or TRBD2 for D (5 bases each). The V gene lost 3 bases and the J gene lost 2 bases, with 10 bases spanning the gap. This CDR3 has 14 amino acids. The germline CDR1 and CDR2 sequences are SEHNR and FQNEAQ (reference sequence). The DNA of the CDR3 is TGTGCCAGCAGCTTGTCTGGGACGCAAGAGACCCAGTACTTC. The encoded protein is CASSLSGTQETQYF.

The rearrangement joins TRBV6-2 or TRBV6-3 to TRBJ2-3; 9 bases align to TRBD2. The germline gives CDR1 MNHEY, CDR2 SVGEGT. This CDR3 region has 20 residues. V lost 0 bases and J lost 0; bases outside the gene matches: 13. CDR3: CASSYSEAGGRRESTDTQYF. The CDR3, as DNA: TGTGCCAGCAGTTACTCCGAAGCGGGGGGCCGACGTGAAAGCACAGATACGCAGTATTTT.

This clonotype has a single count. This rearrangement joins TRBV7-3 to TRBJ2-2; possibly TRBD2 for D (6 bases). The CDR3 covers 16 residues. CDR1 is SGHTA and CDR2 is FQGTGA in the germline V gene. V lost 5 bases and J 6 bases, leaving 19 bases between the germline ends. The chain's CDR3 is CASSPLIWRGPGELFF. The CDR3 nucleotides are TGTGCCAGCAGCCCCCTTATATGGCGGGGTCCCGGGGAGCTGTTTTTT. Supplemented by reference TRBV7-3 and TRBJ2-2, the full variable domain reads GAGVSQTPSNKVTEKGKYVELRCDPISGHTALYWYRQSLGQGPEFLIYFQGTGAADDSGLPNDRFFAVRPEGSVSTLKIQRTERGDSAVYLCASSPLIWRGPGELFFGEGSRLTVL.

The gene calls are TRBV18 and TRBJ1-5; tentative D call: TRBD1 (5 bases). Germline V gene sequence: CDR1 KGHSH, CDR2 LQKENI. The CDR3 sequence is 14 residues long. Trimming pared 6 bases from V and 0 bases from J, leaving 9 bases between. This CDR3 reads CASSGLNSNQPQHF. In DNA, the CDR3 is TGTGCCAGCTCGGGGCTAAATAGCAATCAGCCCCAGCATTTT.

The chain links TRBV7-2 to TRBJ2-3; TRBD1 aligns across 8 bases. V shed 5 bases, J shed 2 bases, and the junction held 9 bases outside the gene matches. The CDR3 totals 16 residues. Germline V gives CDR1 SGHTA, CDR2 FQGNSA. CDR3: CASSAPRDRITDTQYF. In nucleotides, the CDR3 is TGTGCCAGCAGCGCCCCCCGGGACAGGATCACAGATACGCAGTATTTT.

This clonotype has at least ten counts. The rearrangement uses TRBV18 and TRBJ2-5, with unresolved D. This CDR3 has 12 amino acids. The V end was cut by 2 bases, the J end by 5 bases, with 6 bases between. CDR1 is KGHSH and CDR2 is LQKENI in the germline V gene. CDR3 bases: TGTGCCAGCTCACCATCCCCGGAGACCCAGTACTTC. It encodes CASSPSPETQYF.

This clonotype has just a few counts. The chain couples TRBV6-1 to TRBJ1-2, with 8 positions matching TRBD1. Germline assignment: CDR1 MNHNS and CDR2 SASEGT. V was pared by 6 bases and J by 3 bases, with 9 bases of the junction left unmatched. CDR3 length equals 15 residues. The CDR3 DNA reads TGTGCCAGCAGCAAAAGGACAGGGAAAGACTATGGCTACACCTTC. Translated: CASSKRTGKDYGYTF.

The chain combines TRBV4-1 with TRBJ1-2; no definite D call. With 1 base removed from V and 4 bases from J, the gap between germline ends came to 13 bases. CDR3 length: 15 amino acids. Germline V CDR1 and CDR2: MGHRA, YSYEKL. CDR3 sequence (DNA): TGCGCCAGCAGCCAAGCAGCCGGTTTCTCCTATGGCTACACCTTC. Protein sequence: CASSQAAGFSYGYTF.

The chain carries TRBV7-9 and TRBJ1-5; TRBD1 aligns across 10 bases. The germline V gene has CDR1 SEHNR and CDR2 FQNEAQ (reference sequence). The J segment lost 6 bases and the V segment lost 2 bases, leaving 10 bases of the junction unmatched. CDR3 length equals 17 residues. This CDR3 reads CASSLLPDRGTAQPQHF. CDR3 DNA: TGTGCCAGCAGCTTACTACCGGACAGGGGGACTGCTCAGCCCCAGCATTTT.